The 16 T cell receptor beta chains below come from one sample, sequenced in a study of blood T cell repertoires in COVID-19. The data were produced by immunoSEQ multiplex PCR, yet TCRdb's version contains in-frame clones alone and is incomplete. Here the sample spans some 58,000 clones, approximately 83% being singletons. Source material: peripheral blood. These receptor sequences come from a man aged 50-60 years with COVID-19, enrolled during active disease.

The chain recombines TRBV6-2 or TRBV6-3 with TRBJ2-3, with TRBD2 matching 9 bases. The CDR3 has 19 amino acids. CDR1 and CDR2 (germline): MNHEY, SVGEGT. V was pared by 6 bases and J by 6 bases, with 22 bases of the junction left unmatched. The CDR3 sequence is CASRPQQGTGGRAADTQYF. The CDR3, as DNA: TGTGCCAGCAGACCTCAACAGGGCACGGGCGGGAGGGCCGCGGATACGCAGTATTTT.

The gene calls are TRBV11-2 and TRBJ2-2; a weak D match, TRBD2 (6 bases). Germline CDR1 is SGHAT and CDR2 is FQNNGV. V lost 3 bases and J lost 4, with 12 bases in between. The CDR3 is made up of 15 amino acids. The CDR3 reads CASSFGDLSTGELFF. CDR3 in DNA: TGTGCCAGCAGCTTCGGGGACTTGAGCACCGGGGAGCTGTTTTTT.

The chain combines TRBV9 with TRBJ2-1; 11 positions agree with TRBD2. The CDR3 totals 16 residues. With V trimmed by 4 bases and J by 2 bases, 5 bases remained unmatched. CDR1 and CDR2 (germline): SGDLS, YYNGEE. CDR3 region: CASSLRLAGTYNEQFF. The DNA of the CDR3 is TGTGCCAGCAGCCTACGACTAGCGGGAACCTACAATGAGCAGTTCTTC.

V is TRBV15 and J is TRBJ2-1, with TRBD1 matching 8 bases. CDR3 length: 15 amino acids. Trimming cost V 5 bases and J 1 base; bases outside gene matches: 4. Germline V gene lookup returns CDR1 LNHNV and CDR2 YYDKDF (reference sequence). CDR3 in amino acids: CATSYDRGSYNEQFF. CDR3 bases: TGTGCCACCAGCTATGACAGGGGTTCCTACAATGAGCAGTTCTTC.

This chain connects TRBV27 to TRBJ2-1, with TRBD2 matching over 9 bases. Germline values: CDR1 MNHEY, CDR2 SMNVEV (reference sequence). V was pared by 3 bases and J by 3 bases, with 3 bases of the junction left unmatched. CDR3 length equals 15 residues. For the CDR3, the DNA is TGTGCCAGCAGTTTGGGGCGGGAGGGCTACAATGAGCAGTTCTTC. The encoded protein is CASSLGREGYNEQFF.

This chain connects TRBV2 to TRBJ2-1, with D possibly matching TRBD2 (6 bases). There are 14 residues in the CDR3. Trimming removed 3 bases from V and 2 bases from J, with 8 bases in between. Germline assignment: CDR1 SNHLY and CDR2 FYNNEI. The CDR3 here is CASSERGTYNEQFF. Here the CDR3 DNA reads TGTGCCAGCAGTGAGCGCGGGACCTACAATGAGCAGTTCTTC.

The chain links TRBV18 to TRBJ2-4, with D tentatively TRBD2 (6 bases). The CDR3 spans 11 residues. CDR1 and CDR2 (germline): KGHSH, LQKENI. Trimming took 3 bases from V and 10 from J, leaving 7 bases between them. The CDR3 DNA reads as TGTGCCAGCTCACCGGGACTTATTCAGTACTTC. Protein sequence: CASSPGLIQYF.

There are a few counts of this clone. The chain couples TRBV4-1 to TRBJ2-3; D is uncertain. The V end lost 0 bases, the J end lost 0 bases, and 13 bases lay between the germline ends. The CDR3 is made up of 17 amino acids. CDR1 is MGHRA, CDR2 YSYEKL, per germline. CDR3: CASSQDTSGASTDTQYF. CDR3 coding DNA: TGCGCCAGCAGCCAAGATACGTCAGGCGCGAGCACAGATACGCAGTATTTT.

This clone was found once. The V call is TRBV5-6, the J call TRBJ2-7, with D perhaps matching TRBD1 (5 bases). Trimming left V 3 bases short and J 2 bases short, with 12 bases between. The CDR3 totals 14 residues. Germline loops: CDR1 SGHDT, CDR2 YYEEEE. DNA of the CDR3: TGTGCCAGCAGCTACCGGACACCGCCCTACGAGCAGTACTTC. The encoded protein is CASSYRTPPYEQYF. The whole variable domain, filled in from reference TRBV5-6 and TRBJ2-7, reads DAGVTQSPTHLIKTRGQQVTLRCSPKSGHDTVSWYQQALGQGPQFIFQYYEEEERQRGNFPDRFSGHQFPNYSSELNVNALLLGDSALYLCASSYRTPPYEQYFGPGTRLTVT.

The chain employs TRBV30 and TRBJ1-1; D is possibly TRBD1 (6 bases). Germline V gene lookup returns CDR1 GTSNPN and CDR2 SVGIG (reference sequence). The CDR3 is made up of 12 amino acids. V lost 5 bases, J lost 0 bases, and 7 bases lay in between. CDR3 in DNA: TGTGCCTGGGACAGGATGAACACTGAAGCTTTCTTT. Protein sequence: CAWDRMNTEAFF.

The V gene is TRBV6-2 or TRBV6-3, the J gene TRBJ2-7; 12 bases line up with TRBD1. V lost 4 bases, J lost 5 bases, and 6 bases stayed unmatched. Germline CDR1 MNHEY, CDR2 SVGEGT. The CDR3 sequence is 15 residues long. The CDR3 is CASSFLGQGAHEQYF. The CDR3, as DNA: TGTGCCAGCAGTTTTCTGGGACAGGGGGCCCACGAGCAGTACTTC.

V and J are TRBV19 and TRBJ1-4; D unresolved. Trimming removed 3 bases at V and 1 base at J, with 3 bases between. Germline V gene lookup returns CDR1 LNHDA and CDR2 SQIVND (reference sequence). The CDR3 extends over 13 amino acids. The CDR3 sequence is CASSIGTNEKLFF. The CDR3 coding sequence is TGTGCCAGTAGTATCGGAACTAATGAAAAACTGTTTTTT. Combining the CDR3 with reference TRBV19 and TRBJ1-4 gives the whole variable domain DGGITQSPKYLFRKEGQNVTLSCEQNLNHDAMYWYRQDPGQGLRLIYYSQIVNDFQKGDIAEGYSVSREKKESFPLTVTSAQKNPTAFYLCASSIGTNEKLFFGSGTQLSVL.

In its sample, this clone was seen once. The genes are TRBV28 and TRBJ2-3, with TRBD2 identical over 8 bases. Germline V CDR1 and CDR2: MDHEN, SYDVKM. The CDR3 has 16 amino acids. The ends lost 3 bases at V and 11 bases at J; junction bases unmatched: 16. DNA for the CDR3: TGTGCCAGCAGTTTGGGACTAGTGGGCGCTGAGTCTGGGCAGTATTTT. This gives the protein CASSLGLVGAESGQYF.

Concerning this clone: Germline and junction disagree at one end, which may indicate a read error. The genes are TRBV27 and TRBJ2-1, with 7 positions matching TRBD1. Per germline, CDR1 MNHEY and CDR2 SMNVEV (reference sequence). The CDR3 totals 12 residues. The CDR3 protein is CASGTAYNEQFF. The CDR3, as DNA: TGTGCCAGCGGGACAGCCTATAATGAGCAGTTCTTC.

The chain recombines TRBV5-1 with TRBJ2-5; D remains ambiguous. In germline, CDR1 is SGHRS, CDR2 YFSETQ. The V end was cut by 0 bases, the J end by 3 bases, with 9 bases between. CDR3 length: 14 amino acids. This CDR3 reads CASSLVTDEETQYF. CDR3 coding DNA: TGCGCCAGCAGCTTGGTTACAGACGAAGAGACCCAGTACTTC.

V is TRBV19 and J is TRBJ1-1; 12 bases map to TRBD1. V dropped 5 bases and J dropped 0; count of bases not matched to a gene: 7. Germline V gives CDR1 LNHDA, CDR2 SQIVND (reference sequence). The length of the CDR3 is 17 residues. The CDR3 DNA sequence: TGTGCCAGTAGTCTCCGGGGACAGGGGGCTTTGAACACTGAAGCTTTCTTT. Its translation: CASSLRGQGALNTEAFF.